The 18 T cell receptor beta chains given below trace back to one sample, sequenced in a study of blood T cell repertoires in COVID-19. Profiling relied on immunoSEQ multiplex PCR, and the TCRdb table lists in-frame clones only, not all of them. The table includes about 240,000 clones, 86% detected once. The source material was peripheral blood. The receptors stem from a man at least 80 years old with acute or convalescent COVID-19.

V gene TRBV2 combines with J gene TRBJ1-5, with a possible D match to TRBD1 (6 bases). The germline V gene encodes CDR1 SNHLY and CDR2 FYNNEI. The CDR3 is 14 amino acids. Trimming cost V 3 bases and J 8 bases, with 14 bases left between them. CDR3 DNA: TGTGCCAGCAGTGATGGCGGGGGCCGAGAGCCCCAGCATTTT. Its translation: CASSDGGGREPQHF.

V gene TRBV6-5 combines with J gene TRBJ2-7; 10 bases fit TRBD1. The CDR3 length is 15 residues. Trimming removed 2 bases from V and 2 bases from J; junction bases left unmatched: 3. Germline loops: CDR1 MNHEY, CDR2 SVGAGI. CDR3 nucleotides: TGTGCCAGCAGTTACCGGGACAGGGGAACCTACGAGCAGTACTTC. Translated, it gives CASSYRDRGTYEQYF.

This clone was observed a few times. The chain has TRBV28 and TRBJ1-4; D may be TRBD1 (6 bases). The CDR3 contains 14 residues. CDR1 is MDHEN and CDR2 is SYDVKM in the germline V gene. The V and J ends lost 5 bases and 8 bases respectively, with 15 bases between them. CDR3: CASSGGGTFEKLFF. The CDR3 DNA is TGTGCCAGCAGTGGGGGTGGGACATTCGAAAAACTGTTTTTT.

J is TRBJ2-7 and V is TRBV5-1, with TRBD2 identical over 8 bases. The junction had 6 bases not matched to a gene; V was cut back by 5 bases and J by 5 bases. The CDR3 loop spans 13 amino acids. Germline CDR1 is SGHRS and CDR2 is YFSETQ. This CDR3 is CASRQRERDEQYF. The CDR3 DNA follows: TGCGCCAGCAGGCAGCGGGAGAGGGACGAGCAGTACTTC.

The rearrangement links TRBV20-1 to TRBJ2-2; 8 nucleotides match TRBD2. J was trimmed by 1 base and V by 3 bases; bases with no gene match: 7. The length of the CDR3 is 16 residues. The V gene's germline CDR1 is DFQATT and CDR2 SNEGSKA (reference sequence). CDR3 amino acids: CSASIGLAGNTGELFF. For the CDR3, the DNA is TGCAGTGCTAGTATCGGCCTAGCGGGGAACACCGGGGAGCTGTTTTTT.

There are a few counts of this clone. The rearrangement uses TRBV7-8 and TRBJ1-1, with D perhaps matching TRBD1 (5 bases). V gave up 5 bases and J gave up 1 base, with 17 bases separating them. The germline CDR1 and CDR2 sequences are SGHVS and FQNEAQ. The CDR3 sequence is 16 residues long. CDR3 amino acids: CASSPGLSTANTEAFF. In nucleotides, the CDR3 is TGTGCCAGCAGCCCAGGGTTATCGACGGCGAACACTGAAGCTTTCTTT.

In its sample, this clone was seen a few times. The genes are TRBV5-1 and TRBJ1-2; 10 bases are shared with TRBD1. With V trimmed by 4 bases and J by 4 bases, 10 bases remained unmatched. CDR3 length equals 16 residues. Per the germline V gene, CDR1 is SGHRS and CDR2 is YFSETQ. DNA for the CDR3: TGCGCCAGCAGCCCGGACAGGGGGGCAAATTCCTATGGCTACACCTTC. Its translation is CASSPDRGANSYGYTF.

The V gene is TRBV9, the J gene TRBJ2-3, with TRBD2 as a possible D gene (6 bases). Trimming cost V 4 bases and J 5 bases, with 14 bases left between them. The CDR3 totals 14 residues. Looked up from germline, CDR1 is SGDLS and CDR2 is YYNGEE. CDR3 in DNA: TGTGCCAGCAGCCCTGCGGGATTTGTAGATACGCAGTATTTT. Its protein is CASSPAGFVDTQYF.

This chain joins TRBV27 and TRBJ2-1; D possibly matches TRBD1 or TRBD2 (5 bases each). Trimming pared 10 bases from V and 2 bases from J, leaving 15 bases between. This CDR3 has 14 residues. Per germline, CDR1 MNHEY and CDR2 SMNVEV (reference sequence). The CDR3: CATRGVGTYNEQFF. In DNA form, the CDR3 reads TGTGCCACCAGAGGGGTCGGAACCTACAATGAGCAGTTCTTC.

The rearrangement links TRBV28 to TRBJ1-5; 9 bases are shared with TRBD1. Germline CDR1 MDHEN, CDR2 SYDVKM. The V gene end was trimmed by 5 bases and the J gene end by 6 bases; junction bases not matched to a gene: 8. CDR3 length: 15 residues. CDR3 amino acids: CASSPTGGSLQPQHF. Written as DNA, the CDR3 is TGTGCCAGCAGTCCGACAGGGGGATCGCTTCAGCCCCAGCATTTT.

In its sample, this clone was seen once. The chain carries TRBV5-6 and TRBJ1-5; weak D call: TRBD1 (6 bases). The CDR3 loop spans 14 amino acids. Germline values: CDR1 SGHDT, CDR2 YYEEEE. V lost 1 base, J lost 6 bases, and 11 bases lay in between. The CDR3 loop reads CASSLPGVGQPQHF. CDR3 DNA: TGTGCCAGCAGCTTGCCAGGGGTTGGTCAGCCCCAGCATTTT. The complete variable domain, with remaining parts taken from reference TRBV5-6 and TRBJ1-5, reads DAGVTQSPTHLIKTRGQQVTLRCSPKSGHDTVSWYQQALGQGPQFIFQYYEEEERQRGNFPDRFSGHQFPNYSSELNVNALLLGDSALYLCASSLPGVGQPQHFGDGTRLSIL.

This chain uses TRBV21-1 with TRBJ2-7; the table's D call, TRBD2, was not checked against the DNA. TRBV21-1 is a documented pseudogene. The CDR3 sequence is 17 residues long. The CDR3 reads CASSKGTSGRAAYEQYF. CDR3 coding DNA: TGTGCCAGCAGCAAGGGGACTAGCGGGAGGGCCGCCTACGAGCAGTACTTC.

The rearrangement joins TRBV28 to TRBJ2-7; TRBD1 is a possible D gene (6 bases). CDR1 and CDR2 (germline): MDHEN, SYDVKM. V was shortened by 3 bases and J by 2 bases, with 23 bases between the two germline ends. The length of the CDR3 is 18 residues. CDR3 amino acids: CASSFTNWAGQYTYEQYF. CDR3 DNA sequence: TGTGCCAGCAGTTTCACTAATTGGGCCGGACAGTATACCTACGAGCAGTACTTC.

The V and J genes are TRBV27 and TRBJ1-5; 12 bases are shared with TRBD1. The CDR3 length is 15 residues. Germline V gene data show CDR1 as MNHEY and CDR2 as SMNVEV (reference sequence). Unmatched junction bases numbered 7, after V lost 3 bases and J lost 10 bases. CDR3 sequence: CASSFFGTGGDPQHF. CDR3 DNA sequence: TGTGCCAGCAGTTTCTTCGGGACAGGGGGCGATCCCCAGCATTTT.

The V and J genes are TRBV14 and TRBJ1-1, with D unresolved. V dropped 3 bases and J dropped 0 bases, with 5 bases sitting between them. The length of the CDR3 is 13 residues. Germline V gives CDR1 SGHDN, CDR2 FVKESK. The CDR3 loop is CASSHYMNTEAFF. CDR3 DNA sequence: TGTGCCAGCAGCCATTATATGAACACTGAAGCTTTCTTT.

This chain joins TRBV3-1 (or the pseudogene TRBV3-2) and TRBJ2-7, with 7 bases identical to TRBD1. Germline CDR1 LGHDT, CDR2 YNNKEL (reference sequence). Trimming at V came to 0 bases and at J to 3 bases, leaving 2 bases not matched to a gene. The CDR3 extends over 14 amino acids. This CDR3 reads CASSQEGQIYEQYF. CDR3 nucleotide sequence: TGTGCCAGCAGCCAAGAGGGACAGATCTACGAGCAGTACTTC.

The chain has TRBV27 and TRBJ1-5, with D possibly being TRBD1 (6 bases). This CDR3 has 15 amino acids. CDR1 MNHEY and CDR2 SMNVEV come from the germline V gene (reference sequence). V was pared by 5 bases and J by 0 bases, with 11 bases between. CDR3 sequence (DNA): TGTGCCAGCAGTCCACTCAGGGGTAGCAATCAGCCCCAGCATTTT. Its translation: CASSPLRGSNQPQHF.

The V call is TRBV5-4, the J call TRBJ1-6; D not resolved. V was trimmed by 3 bases and J by 8 bases, leaving 15 bases between them. This CDR3 has 15 amino acids. Germline lookup yields CDR1 SGHNT and CDR2 YYREEE (reference sequence). CDR3 DNA sequence: TGTGCCAGCAGCTGGACTTCGGGGAATGATTCACCCCTCCACTTT. Translating it yields CASSWTSGNDSPLHF. The complete variable domain, with remaining parts taken from reference TRBV5-4 and TRBJ1-6, reads ETGVTQSPTHLIKTRGQQVTLRCSSQSGHNTVSWYQQALGQGPQFIFQYYREEENGRGNFPPRFSGLQFPNYSSELNVNALELDDSALYLCASSWTSGNDSPLHFGNGTRLTVT.